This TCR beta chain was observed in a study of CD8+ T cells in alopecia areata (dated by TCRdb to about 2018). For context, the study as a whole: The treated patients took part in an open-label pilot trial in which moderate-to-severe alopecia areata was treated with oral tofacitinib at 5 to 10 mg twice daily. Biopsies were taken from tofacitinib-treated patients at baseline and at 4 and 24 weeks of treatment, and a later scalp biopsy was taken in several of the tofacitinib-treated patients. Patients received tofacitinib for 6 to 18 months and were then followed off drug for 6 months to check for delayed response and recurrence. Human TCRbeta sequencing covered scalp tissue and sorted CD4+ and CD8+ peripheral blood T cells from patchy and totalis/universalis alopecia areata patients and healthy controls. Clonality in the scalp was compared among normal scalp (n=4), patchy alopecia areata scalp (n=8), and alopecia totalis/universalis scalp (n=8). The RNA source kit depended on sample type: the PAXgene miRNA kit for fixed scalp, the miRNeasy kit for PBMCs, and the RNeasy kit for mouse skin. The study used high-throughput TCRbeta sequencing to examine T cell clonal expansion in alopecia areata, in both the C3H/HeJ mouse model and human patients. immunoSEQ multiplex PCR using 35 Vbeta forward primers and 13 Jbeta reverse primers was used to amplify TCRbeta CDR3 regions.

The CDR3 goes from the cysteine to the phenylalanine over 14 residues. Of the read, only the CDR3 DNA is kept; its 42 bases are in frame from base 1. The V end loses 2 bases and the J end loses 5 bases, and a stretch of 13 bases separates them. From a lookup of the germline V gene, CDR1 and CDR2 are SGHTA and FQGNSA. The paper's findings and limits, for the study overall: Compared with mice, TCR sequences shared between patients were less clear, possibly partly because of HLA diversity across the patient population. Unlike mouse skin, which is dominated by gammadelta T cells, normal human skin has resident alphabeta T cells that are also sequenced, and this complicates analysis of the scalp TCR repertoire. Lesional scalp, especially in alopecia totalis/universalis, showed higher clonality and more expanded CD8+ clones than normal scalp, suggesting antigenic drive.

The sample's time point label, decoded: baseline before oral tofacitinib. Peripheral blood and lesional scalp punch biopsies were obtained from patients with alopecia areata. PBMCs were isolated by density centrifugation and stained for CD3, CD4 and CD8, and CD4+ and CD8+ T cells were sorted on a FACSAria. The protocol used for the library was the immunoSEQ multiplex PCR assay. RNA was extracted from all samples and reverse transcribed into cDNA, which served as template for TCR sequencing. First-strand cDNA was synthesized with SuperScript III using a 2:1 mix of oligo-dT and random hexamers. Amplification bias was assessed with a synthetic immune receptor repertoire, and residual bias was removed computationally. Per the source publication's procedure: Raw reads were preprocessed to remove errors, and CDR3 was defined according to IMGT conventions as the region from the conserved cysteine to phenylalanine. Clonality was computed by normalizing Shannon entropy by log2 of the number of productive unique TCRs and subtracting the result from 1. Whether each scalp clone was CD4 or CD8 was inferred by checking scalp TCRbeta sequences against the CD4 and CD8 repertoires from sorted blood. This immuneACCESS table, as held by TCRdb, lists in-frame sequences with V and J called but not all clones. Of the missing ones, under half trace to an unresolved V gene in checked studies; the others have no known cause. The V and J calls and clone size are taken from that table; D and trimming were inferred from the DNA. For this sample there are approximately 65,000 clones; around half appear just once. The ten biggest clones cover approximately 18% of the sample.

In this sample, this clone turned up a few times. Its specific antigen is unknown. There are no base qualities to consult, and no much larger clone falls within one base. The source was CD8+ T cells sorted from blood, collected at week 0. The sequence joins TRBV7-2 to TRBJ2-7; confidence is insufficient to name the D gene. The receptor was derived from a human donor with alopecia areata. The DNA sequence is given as TGTGCCAGCAGCTTATGGGCGCAAGCACACGAGCAGTACTTC. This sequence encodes CASSLWAQAHEQYF. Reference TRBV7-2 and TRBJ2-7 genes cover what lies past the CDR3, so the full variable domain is GAGVSQSPSNKVTEKGKDVELRCDPISGHTALYWYRQSLGQGLEFLIYFQGNSAPDKSGLPSDRFSAERTGGSVSTLTIQRTQQEDSAVYLCASSLWAQAHEQYFGPGTRLTVT.